The entry below describes one TCR beta chain. Its antigen is currently not known. Base qualities are not at hand, and no much larger clone is one base apart. The data are from a study of blood T cell repertoires in COVID-19 (dated by TCRdb to 2018 to 2021). Notes on the research overall: Samples from collaborators originated in the United States, Italy and Spain and spanned both the acute and convalescent phases of COVID-19. The prospective study material was composed of cDNA or gDNA derived from T cells, B-cell-depleted T cells, or PBMCs. Subjects who had been exposed to COVID-19, were actively infected with it, or had recovered from it provided the deeply sampled blood TCRbeta repertoires that made up the dataset. The repertoires were made available in a free public database intended to serve as a resource for research on the immune response to SARS-CoV-2. The samples were drawn from the first 160 participants of the ongoing ImmuneRACE study and from more than 1,000 subjects provided by 6 global collaborators. Nearly every sample came with metadata listing a de-identified subject ID, COVID-19 status, age in years and sex. Where available, HLA class I and class II types were taken from metadata supplied by the sample provider and were not determined by assay-based typing.

The immunoSEQ Assay, a bias-controlled multiplex PCR, was used to amplify TCRbeta CDR3 regions from genomic DNA. On the authors' methods: The number of nucleated cells in each sample was estimated from the amplification of reference gene primers within the assay. To quantify the absolute abundance of each unique TCRbeta CDR3 rearrangement, sequence reads were collapsed and filtered. For each sample, productive Simpson clonality was calculated as the square root of Simpson's diversity index across productive rearrangements. Sourced from immuneACCESS, this table was stored by TCRdb with only in-frame sequences that have V and J called. A share of the clones is absent; for the studies checked, an unresolved V gene accounts for under half, and the remainder has no known explanation. That table gives V, J and clone size, and the DNA gave D and trimming. The sample table holds roughly 250,000 clones, of which about 90% were seen once. Under 6.5% of the sample belongs to the ten largest clones.

Participants in the prospective study were aged roughly 18 to 100 years, lived in about two dozen United States geographic areas, and enrolled through a virtual design. To assign participants to cohorts, the prospective study relied on clinical history that participants themselves reported in a screening survey and a study questionnaire. Mobile phlebotomists in the prospective study collected whole blood, serum and a nasopharyngeal or oropharyngeal swab from every participant. Participants in the prospective study had the option to provide additional blood draws and questionnaires over a roughly 2-month period. Before DNA extraction, blood samples from the prospective study were shipped at room temperature or frozen. Overall study results and their limits: Clinical and demographic metadata were provided uncurated, with the amount varying by source and participant.

CDR1 and CDR2 were assigned from the germline V gene as MNHEY and SVGAGI. V is shortened by 6 bases, J by 5 bases, and the region joining them spans 17 bases. From the cysteine through the phenylalanine, the CDR3 covers 14 amino acids. Kept here is only the CDR3 DNA, which spans 42 bases and is read in frame from base 1. This TCR was recovered from a woman aged 25 to 39 with acute COVID-19. Sequences were obtained from PBMCs or T cells enriched from blood (not recorded which). The chain uses TRBV6-5 and TRBJ2-7, and TRBD1 may be the D gene, going by 5 matching bases. The DNA reads as follows: TGTGCCAGCAGACCTCAGGGTCACGGCCACGAGCAGTACTTC. Translated, it gives CASRPQGHGHEQYF.